What follows describes a single T cell receptor beta chain. The antigen is not known. The V gene lost 5 bases and the J gene lost 1 base, with 8 bases spanning the gap. The CDR3 runs 14 residues. Germline V gene sequence: CDR1 SGHVS, CDR2 FNYEAQ. Measured with immunoSEQ multiplex PCR; TCRdb has only the in-frame clones, and not every one. The sample has under 50,000 clones, around 90% seen once. The record originates from a study of Tregs in tolerant kidney transplant recipients. Study-wide results and caveats: Findings come from small patient numbers and require larger validation.

Material for sequencing was Tregs from blood. V and J are TRBV7-6 and TRBJ2-2; a weak D match, TRBD2 (5 bases). This receptor was identified in a human donor in good health. Here the CDR3 DNA reads TGTGCCAGCAGCGTCAGCGGGAACACCGGGGAGCTGTTTTTT. It is translated as CASSVSGNTGELFF.